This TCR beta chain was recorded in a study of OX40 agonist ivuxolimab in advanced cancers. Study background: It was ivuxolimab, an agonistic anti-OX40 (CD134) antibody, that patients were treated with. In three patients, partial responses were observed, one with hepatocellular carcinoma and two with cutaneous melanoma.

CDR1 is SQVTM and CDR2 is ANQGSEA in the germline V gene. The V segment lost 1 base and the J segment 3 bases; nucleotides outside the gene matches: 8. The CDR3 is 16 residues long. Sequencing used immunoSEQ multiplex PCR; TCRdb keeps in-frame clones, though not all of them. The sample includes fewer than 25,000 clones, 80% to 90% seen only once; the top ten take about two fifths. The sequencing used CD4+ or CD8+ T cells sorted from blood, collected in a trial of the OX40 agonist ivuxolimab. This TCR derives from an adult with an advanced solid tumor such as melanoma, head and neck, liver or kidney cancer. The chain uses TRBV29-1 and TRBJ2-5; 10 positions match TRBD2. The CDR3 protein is CSVEAWSLAGEETQYF. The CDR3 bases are TGCAGCGTTGAAGCCTGGTCTCTAGCGGGGGAAGAGACCCAGTACTTC. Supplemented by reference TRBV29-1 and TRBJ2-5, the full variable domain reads SAVISQKPSRDICQRGTSLTIQCQVDSQVTMMFWYRQQPGQSLTLIATANQGSEATYESGFVIDKFPISRPNLTFSTLTVSNMSPEDSSIYLCSVEAWSLAGEETQYFGPGTRLLVL.